These 18 T cell receptor beta chains were sequenced from one sample in a study of T cell responses to AZD1222 COVID-19 vaccine. Produced via immunoSEQ multiplex PCR; TCRdb's table is partial and in-frame only. The data show fewer than 200,000 clones, 88% seen once. The sample consisted of peripheral blood, taken on day 0 of AZD1222 vaccination. The receptors were gathered from an adult in good health.

The chain carries TRBV30 and TRBJ2-1; D might be TRBD1 (6 bases). V was cut by 0 bases and J by 4 bases, with 10 bases left in between. Looked up from germline, CDR1 is GTSNPN and CDR2 is SVGIG (reference sequence). The CDR3 sequence is 14 residues long. For the CDR3, the DNA is TGTGCCTGGAGTGTAGTGGACAGATACAATGAGCAGTTCTTC. Its protein product is CAWSVVDRYNEQFF. The full variable domain, completed using reference TRBV30 and TRBJ2-1, is SQTIHQWPATLVQPVGSPLSLECTVEGTSNPNLYWYRQAAGRGLQLLFYSVGIGQISSEVPQNLSASRPQDRQFILSSKKLLLSDSGFYLCAWSVVDRYNEQFFGPGTRLTVL.

This clone was observed a few times. The chain has TRBV12-5 and TRBJ2-7; TRBD1 might be the D (5 bases). CDR1 LGHNT and CDR2 FRNRAP come from the germline V gene. The length of the CDR3 is 13 residues. Trimming cost V 6 bases and J 9 bases, with 18 bases left between them. The CDR3 DNA sequence: TGTGCTAGTGGCCCCCTGGGGCCAAGCCTGCAGTACTTC. It codes for CASGPLGPSLQYF.

V is TRBV7-8 and J is TRBJ2-7, with 7 bases matching TRBD1. From germline, CDR1 is SGHVS and CDR2 FQNEAQ. The CDR3 totals 14 residues. V was pared by 3 bases and J by 3 bases, with 5 bases of the junction left unmatched. The CDR3 coding sequence is TGTGCCAGCAGCTTCCGGGACAGTTACTACGAGCAGTACTTC. It translates to CASSFRDSYYEQYF.

The chain combines TRBV29-1 with TRBJ1-2; no clear D. The CDR3 consists of 14 residues. Deletions cut 5 bases from V and 2 bases from J, with 15 bases between. The germline CDR1 and CDR2 sequences are SQVTM and ANQGSEA. The CDR3 bases are TGCAGCGTTCCTATCTCCTTGAACAACTATGGCTACACCTTC. Its translation: CSVPISLNNYGYTF.

The chain joins TRBV18 to TRBJ2-1, with 9 bases identical to TRBD2. Germline CDR1 is KGHSH and CDR2 is LQKENI. V lost 3 bases to trimming and J lost 0 bases; unmatched junction nucleotides: 6. CDR3 length: 17 residues. CDR3 in DNA: TGTGCCAGCTCACCGGGACTAGCCGCCGGCTCCTACAATGAGCAGTTCTTC. Residues: CASSPGLAAGSYNEQFF.

J is TRBJ1-6 and V is TRBV19; D perhaps matches TRBD1 (6 bases). Trimming pared 4 bases from V and 9 bases from J, leaving 19 bases between. Germline-derived CDR1 and CDR2 are LNHDA and SQIVND (reference sequence). The CDR3 has 16 residues. Here the CDR3 DNA reads TGTGCCAGTAGTAAGGGGACAAACCAGGTTTTTTCACCCCTCCACTTT. Its translation is CASSKGTNQVFSPLHF.

The rearrangement links TRBV15 to TRBJ2-2; a weak D match, TRBD1 (5 bases). This CDR3 comprises 14 residues. Per the germline V gene, CDR1 is LNHNV and CDR2 is YYDKDF (reference sequence). The ends were cut back, 6 bases at V and 7 bases at J, with 15 bases in the middle. The CDR3 protein is CATSSRQRGGELFF. CDR3 in DNA: TGTGCCACCAGTTCACGCCAAAGGGGCGGGGAGCTGTTTTTT.

V and J are TRBV28 and TRBJ1-4; D might be TRBD1 (5 bases). The CDR3 is made up of 14 amino acids. V lost 5 bases and J lost 2, with 9 bases in between. Per germline, CDR1 MDHEN and CDR2 SYDVKM. Here the CDR3 DNA reads TGTGCCAGCAGTACCGAGGGGACTAATGAAAAACTGTTTTTT. Residues: CASSTEGTNEKLFF.

The chain has TRBV28 and TRBJ1-5, with no clear D. CDR1 is MDHEN and CDR2 is SYDVKM in the germline V gene. Trimming took off 7 bases at V and 6 bases at J, with 10 bases between the two ends. The CDR3 has 12 amino acids. CDR3 nucleotide sequence: TGTGCCAGCACCGTCGGGGTTCAGCCCCAGCATTTT. The encoded protein is CASTVGVQPQHF.

The chain joins TRBV7-3 to TRBJ2-7; a weak D match, TRBD2 (6 bases). This CDR3 comprises 14 residues. V was cut by 6 bases and J by 4 bases, with 16 bases left in between. The germline gives CDR1 SGHTA, CDR2 FQGTGA. CDR3 sequence reads: CASRRDASHYEQYF. The CDR3 DNA is TGTGCCAGCAGGCGGGACGCCTCCCATTACGAGCAGTACTTC.

The chain combines TRBV20-1 with TRBJ2-1; D is perhaps TRBD1 (5 bases). This CDR3 contains 11 residues. The germline CDR1 and CDR2 sequences are DFQATT and SNEGSKA (reference sequence). Trimming stripped 5 bases from V and 5 bases from J, with 7 bases between. The CDR3 region is CSAGHDNEQFF. CDR3 bases: TGCAGTGCTGGACACGACAATGAGCAGTTCTTC.

The CDR3 here is CASSFDTGSYEQYF. DNA for the CDR3: TGTGCCAGCAGCTTCGACACAGGGTCCTACGAGCAGTACTTC. V gene TRBV5-4 combines with J gene TRBJ2-7; the D gene is possibly TRBD1 (6 bases). CDR3 length equals 14 residues. Trimming left V 2 bases short and J 1 base short, with 10 bases between. Germline CDR1 reads SGHNT; CDR2 reads YYREEE (reference sequence). Supplemented by reference TRBV5-4 and TRBJ2-7, the full variable domain reads ETGVTQSPTHLIKTRGQQVTLRCSSQSGHNTVSWYQQALGQGPQFIFQYYREEENGRGNFPPRFSGLQFPNYSSELNVNALELDDSALYLCASSFDTGSYEQYFGPGTRLTVT.

A few counts support this clone. V usage is TRBV19 and J usage is TRBJ1-6; TRBD1 aligns across 9 bases. CDR3 length: 14 residues. V trimming: 6 bases; J trimming: 5 bases; junction bases outside the gene matches: 2. The germline V gene encodes CDR1 LNHDA and CDR2 SQIVND (reference sequence). CDR3: CASRQGANNSPLHF. As DNA, the CDR3 is TGTGCCAGTAGACAGGGGGCGAATAATTCACCCCTCCACTTT.

The chain recombines TRBV28 with TRBJ2-7, with D maybe TRBD2 (5 bases). The ends were cut back, 7 bases at V and 6 bases at J, with 16 bases in the middle. CDR3 length: 13 residues. Germline V gene lookup returns CDR1 MDHEN and CDR2 SYDVKM. CDR3 bases: TGTGCCAGCAAAAAACTAGTAAGGGCCGAGCAGTACTTC. This translates into CASKKLVRAEQYF.

The J gene is TRBJ2-1, the V gene TRBV5-6; D unresolved. The CDR3 is 10 residues long. Trimming left V 10 bases short and J 8 bases short, with 10 bases between. Looked up from germline, CDR1 is SGHDT and CDR2 is YYEEEE. The chain's CDR3 is CACTPDEQFF. DNA for the CDR3: TGTGCCTGTACACCCGATGAGCAGTTCTTC. Together with reference TRBV5-6 and TRBJ2-1, the CDR3 gives the full variable domain: DAGVTQSPTHLIKTRGQQVTLRCSPKSGHDTVSWYQQALGQGPQFIFQYYEEEERQRGNFPDRFSGHQFPNYSSELNVNALLLGDSALYLCACTPDEQFFGPGTRLTVL.

This clone was observed once. Here the CDR3 reads CASSYGPGMGTQYF. The DNA for the CDR3 is TGTGCCAGCAGTTACGGGCCGGGGATGGGGACCCAGTACTTC. This rearrangement joins TRBV6-5 to TRBJ2-5; weak D call: TRBD2 (5 bases). Per the germline V gene, CDR1 is MNHEY and CDR2 is SVGAGI. Trimming took 2 bases from V and 7 from J, leaving 14 bases between them. The CDR3 spans 14 residues.

This clone was seen only once. This chain uses TRBV28 with TRBJ2-7; TRBD1 might be the D (6 bases). Trimming removed 2 bases at V and 2 bases at J, with 7 bases between. Germline CDR1 MDHEN, CDR2 SYDVKM. This CDR3 is 13 amino acids long. The CDR3 region has the DNA TGTGCCAGCAGTTTAGGGGACACCTACGAGCAGTACTTC. Translated, it gives CASSLGDTYEQYF.

The CDR3 DNA sequence: TGTGCCAGCAGCTTTTCCCTAACGGATACGCAGTATTTT. It encodes CASSFSLTDTQYF. This sequence joins TRBV6-6 and TRBJ2-3; D gene uncertain. CDR1 is MNHNY and CDR2 is SVGAGI in the germline V gene (reference sequence). This CDR3 contains 13 residues. Trimming removed 6 bases at V and 6 bases at J, with 13 bases between.